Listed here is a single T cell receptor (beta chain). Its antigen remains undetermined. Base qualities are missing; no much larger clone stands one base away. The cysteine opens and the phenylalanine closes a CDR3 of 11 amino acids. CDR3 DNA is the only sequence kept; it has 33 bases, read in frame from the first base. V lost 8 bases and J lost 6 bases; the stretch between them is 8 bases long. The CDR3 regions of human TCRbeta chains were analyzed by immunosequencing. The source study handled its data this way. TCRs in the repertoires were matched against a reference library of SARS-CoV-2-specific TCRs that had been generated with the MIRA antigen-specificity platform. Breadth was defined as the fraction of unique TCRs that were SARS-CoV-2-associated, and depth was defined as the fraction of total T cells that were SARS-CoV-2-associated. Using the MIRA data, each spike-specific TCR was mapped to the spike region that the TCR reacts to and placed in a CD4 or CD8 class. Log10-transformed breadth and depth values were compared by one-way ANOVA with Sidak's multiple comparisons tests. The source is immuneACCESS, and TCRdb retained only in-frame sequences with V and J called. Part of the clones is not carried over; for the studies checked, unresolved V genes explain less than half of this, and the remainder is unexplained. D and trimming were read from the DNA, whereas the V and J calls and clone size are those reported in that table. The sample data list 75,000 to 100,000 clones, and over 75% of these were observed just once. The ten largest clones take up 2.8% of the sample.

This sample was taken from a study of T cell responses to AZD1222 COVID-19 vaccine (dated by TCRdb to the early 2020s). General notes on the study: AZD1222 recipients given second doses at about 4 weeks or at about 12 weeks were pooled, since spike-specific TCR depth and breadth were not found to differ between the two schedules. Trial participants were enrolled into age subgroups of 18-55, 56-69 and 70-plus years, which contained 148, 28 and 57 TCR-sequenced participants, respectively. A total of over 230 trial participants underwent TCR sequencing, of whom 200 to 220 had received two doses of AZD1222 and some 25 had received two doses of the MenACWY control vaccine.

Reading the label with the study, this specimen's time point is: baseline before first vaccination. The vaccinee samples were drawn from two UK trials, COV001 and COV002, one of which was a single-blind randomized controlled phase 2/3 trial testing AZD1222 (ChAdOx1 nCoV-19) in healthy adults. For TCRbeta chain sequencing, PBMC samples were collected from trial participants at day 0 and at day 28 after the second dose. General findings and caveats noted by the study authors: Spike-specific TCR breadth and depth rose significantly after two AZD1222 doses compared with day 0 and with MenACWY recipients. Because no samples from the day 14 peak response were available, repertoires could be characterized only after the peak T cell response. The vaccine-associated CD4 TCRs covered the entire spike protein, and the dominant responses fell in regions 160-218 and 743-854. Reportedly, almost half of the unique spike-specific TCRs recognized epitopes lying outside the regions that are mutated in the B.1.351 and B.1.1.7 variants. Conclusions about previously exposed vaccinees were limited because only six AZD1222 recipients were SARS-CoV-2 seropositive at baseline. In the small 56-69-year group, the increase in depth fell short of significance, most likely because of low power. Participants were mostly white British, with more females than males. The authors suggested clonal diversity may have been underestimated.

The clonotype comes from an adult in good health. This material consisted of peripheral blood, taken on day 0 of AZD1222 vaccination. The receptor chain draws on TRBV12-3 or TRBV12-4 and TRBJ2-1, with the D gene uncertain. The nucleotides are TGTGCCAGCGGGTTAAGCAATGAGCAGTTCTTC. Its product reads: CASGLSNEQFF.